The entry below gives a single T cell receptor (beta chain) sequence along with its context. These data are taken from a study of blood T cells in healthy people across ages. CDR1 and CDR2 from the germline V gene are DFQATT and SNEGSKA (reference sequence). CDR3 length: 16 residues. J lost 6 bases, V lost 6 bases, and 15 bases had no gene match. The second PCR ran roughly 7 to 12 cycles with a sample-barcoded 5' primer and J-beta primers. TCRdb re-called the 5' RACE reads through MiXCR, storing one row per CDR3 protein. The profile shows some 710,000 distinct CDR3 sequences, about 20% of them singletons.

This sequence was found in a man in his 70s in good health. This chain links TRBV20-1 with TRBJ1-5, with TRBD1 matching over 9 bases. The sequenced sample was blood. CDR3 region: CSATTPGQGWAQPQHF. DNA for the CDR3: TGCAGTGCCACAACACCGGGACAGGGATGGGCTCAGCCCCAGCATTTT.